This entry lists 20 T cell receptor beta chains sequenced from one sample in a study of CD8 T cells in ankylosing spondylitis. Study observations and caveats: Ankylosing spondylitis blood appeared to be characterized by a TCR beta motif of several highly homologous variants.

For these TCRs, the target antigens are not known. TCRdb analysed the 5' RACE reads with MiXCR anew, one entry per CDR3 protein. The sample carries some 240,000 distinct CDR3 sequences, approximately 7.4% recorded once. The sequenced sample was blood, either unsorted or a sorted T cell fraction (not recorded which). These receptors were collected from a male donor with ankylosing spondylitis.

The chain recombines TRBV6-2 or TRBV6-3 with TRBJ2-6; 8 bases are a match to TRBD1. CDR1 and CDR2 from the germline V gene are MNHEY and SVGEGT. The CDR3 covers 16 residues. Losses at the gene ends were 4 bases for V and 2 bases for J; bases not matched to a gene: 4. This chain's CDR3 is CASSLDRETGANVLTF. CDR3 sequence (DNA): TGTGCCAGCAGTTTGGACAGGGAGACTGGGGCCAACGTCCTGACTTTC.

This clonotype was observed a handful of times. The CDR3 sequence is CATSEARNSGNTIYF. As DNA, the CDR3 is TGTGCCACCAGTGAGGCCCGGAACTCTGGAAACACCATATATTTT. The chain joins TRBV24-1 to TRBJ1-3, with unresolved D. V was clipped by 4 bases and J by 0 bases, with 9 bases between them. The CDR3 is made up of 15 amino acids. The V gene's germline CDR1 is KGHDR and CDR2 SFDVKD.

To note about this clonotype: One end of the junction does not line up with germline, which may come from a read error. The chain uses TRBV4-3 and TRBJ2-5; 9 bases fit TRBD1. Germline V gene sequence: CDR1 LGHNA, CDR2 YSLEER. The CDR3 runs to 16 residues. For the CDR3, the DNA is TGCGCCAGCAGCCCTACCGGGACAGGGTACCTAGAGACCCAGCACTTC. Encoded protein: CASSPTGTGYLETQHF.

This clonotype has ten or more counts. V usage is TRBV15 and J usage is TRBJ1-1; the D gene is possibly TRBD1 (6 bases). V was pared by 5 bases and J by 4 bases, with 17 bases between. The CDR3 has 15 residues. Germline CDR1 LNHNV, CDR2 YYDKDF (reference sequence). The CDR3 sequence is CATSSRPGAVTEAFF. The CDR3 DNA follows: TGTGCCACCAGCTCCCGGCCAGGGGCGGTCACTGAAGCTTTCTTT.

This clonotype was seen a few times. The CDR3 nucleotides are TGTGCCACCAGCAGGCGGGAGGCCCAAGAGACCCAGTACTTC. Translated: CATSRREAQETQYF. The chain links TRBV15 to TRBJ2-5, with TRBD2 identical over 8 bases. Germline CDR1 and CDR2: LNHNV and YYDKDF (reference sequence). With V trimmed by 3 bases and J by 1 base, 1 base remained unmatched. The CDR3 runs to 14 residues.

As regards this clonotype: A much larger clone differs by one base, so this may be a read error. In DNA form, the CDR3 reads TGTGCCAGCAGCTTAATTCGTTCCAGTGAGCAGTTCTTC. As protein: CASSLIRSSEQFF. The chain employs TRBV7-9 and TRBJ2-1; the D is unclear. V lost 2 bases to trimming and J lost 9 bases, with 11 bases between them. The CDR3 covers 13 residues. Germline-derived CDR1 and CDR2 are SEHNR and FQNEAQ (reference sequence).

Turning to this clonotype: A single base separates this from a much larger clone, so it may be a read error. This chain joins TRBV27 and TRBJ1-3; possibly TRBD1 for D (5 bases). Looked up from germline, CDR1 is MNHEY and CDR2 is SMNVEV (reference sequence). This CDR3 contains 16 residues. The CDR3 loop reads CTSSLSQGEAGNTIYF. CDR3 nucleotides: TGTACCAGCAGTTTATCACAAGGGGAGGCTGGAAACACCATATATTTT.

This clonotype occurred many times. V is TRBV24-1 and J is TRBJ2-7; TRBD1 is a possible D gene (7 bases). V was clipped by 5 bases and J by 2 bases, with 12 bases between them. Germline values: CDR1 KGHDR, CDR2 SFDVKD. The CDR3 has 14 amino acids. CDR3 nucleotide sequence: TGTGCCACCAGTGGGGGGGACAGTCCCTACGAGCAGTACTTC. The encoded protein is CATSGGDSPYEQYF.

This clonotype has ten or more counts. The chain combines TRBV15 with TRBJ1-2, with D uncertain. CDR1 and CDR2 (germline): LNHNV, YYDKDF (reference sequence). V was cut by 4 bases and J by 4 bases, with 13 bases left in between. CDR3 length: 14 residues. The CDR3 bases are TGTGCCACCAGCACGACTTCGGGCCTCTATGGCTACACCTTC. Its translation: CATSTTSGLYGYTF.

The chain joins TRBV7-2 to TRBJ1-2; D is possibly TRBD1 (6 bases). Germline lookup yields CDR1 SGHTA and CDR2 FQGNSA. The length of the CDR3 is 13 residues. The V end lost 0 bases, the J end lost 8 bases, and 10 bases lay between the germline ends. DNA of the CDR3: TGTGCCAGCAGCTTAGCGGGGGCGACGGGCTACACCTTC. Translation: CASSLAGATGYTF.

V gene TRBV27 combines with J gene TRBJ1-2, with D hard to call. The ends were cut back, 4 bases at V and 4 bases at J, with 7 bases in the middle. The CDR3 sequence is 12 residues long. Germline V lookup: CDR1 MNHEY, CDR2 SMNVEV (reference sequence). CDR3 sequence (DNA): TGTGCCAGCAGTTCGGACGGCTATGGCTACACCTTC. Amino acids: CASSSDGYGYTF.

This clonotype was seen repeatedly, ten times or more. This rearrangement joins TRBV20-1 to TRBJ1-1, with D possibly matching TRBD1 (5 bases). The CDR3 extends over 15 amino acids. Germline CDR1 and CDR2: DFQATT and SNEGSKA (reference sequence). The germline V and J ends were trimmed by 6 bases and 3 bases, with 20 bases remaining between them. The chain's CDR3 is CSAPPRAGPHTEAFF. In nucleotides, the CDR3 is TGCAGTGCCCCTCCCCGAGCAGGGCCCCACACTGAAGCTTTCTTT.

Many counts were recorded for this clonotype. The DNA for the CDR3 is TGTGCCAGCAGTTTGAACAGGCGGGCCTATGGCTACACCTTC. It encodes CASSLNRRAYGYTF. The rearrangement uses TRBV12-3 or TRBV12-4 and TRBJ1-2; D may be TRBD1 (5 bases). V was clipped by 3 bases and J by 4 bases, with 12 bases between them. The CDR3 extends over 14 amino acids.

V gene TRBV27 combines with J gene TRBJ2-7; D gene ambiguous. The germline V gene has CDR1 MNHEY and CDR2 SMNVEV (reference sequence). The V and J ends lost 5 bases and 2 bases respectively, with 16 bases between them. The CDR3 is made up of 15 amino acids. The CDR3 DNA is TGTGCCAGCAGTCCTTCGGGCCTTCCTACCTACGAGCAGTACTTC. Its protein product is CASSPSGLPTYEQYF.

This clonotype was seen only a few times. The chain has TRBV5-1 and TRBJ1-1; no definite D call. V was cut by 8 bases and J by 0 bases, with 17 bases left in between. The V gene's germline CDR1 is SGHRS and CDR2 YFSETQ. The CDR3 covers 15 residues. The DNA of the CDR3 is TGCGCCAGTAAACTATCTCCCCGCATGAACACTGAAGCTTTCTTT. Translated: CASKLSPRMNTEAFF. Complete variable domain (other parts from reference TRBV5-1 and TRBJ1-1): KAGVTQTPRYLIKTRGQQVTLSCSPISGHRSVSWYQQTPGQGLQFLFEYFSETQRNKGNFPGRFSGRQFSNSRSEMNVSTLELGDSALYLCASKLSPRMNTEAFFGQGTRLTVV.

In this sample, this clonotype turned up many times. The chain's CDR3 is CASSGDGSYEQYF. Written as DNA, the CDR3 is TGTGCCAGCAGCGGGGACGGTTCCTACGAGCAGTACTTC. The J gene is TRBJ2-7, the V gene TRBV7-9, with D perhaps being TRBD1 or TRBD2 (5 bases each). Looked up from germline, CDR1 is SEHNR and CDR2 is FQNEAQ (reference sequence). CDR3 length equals 13 residues. Trimming left V 5 bases short and J 1 base short, with 9 bases between. The complete variable domain, with remaining parts taken from reference TRBV7-9 and TRBJ2-7, reads DTGVSQNPRHKITKRGQNVTFRCDPISEHNRLYWYRQTLGQGPEFLTYFQNEAQLEKSRLLSDRFSAERPKGSFSTLEIQRTEQGDSAMYLCASSGDGSYEQYFGPGTRLTVT.

This clonotype has at least ten counts. V and J are TRBV29-1 and TRBJ1-2, with D possibly matching TRBD1 (5 bases). The germline gives CDR1 SQVTM, CDR2 ANQGSEA. CDR3 length: 15 residues. The V end lost 5 bases, the J end lost 0 bases, and 16 bases lay between the germline ends. In DNA, the CDR3 is TGCAGCGTTACAACCGGACACGGGCCTAACTATGGCTACACCTTC. This encodes CSVTTGHGPNYGYTF. Complete variable domain (other parts from reference TRBV29-1 and TRBJ1-2): SAVISQKPSRDICQRGTSLTIQCQVDSQVTMMFWYRQQPGQSLTLIATANQGSEATYESGFVIDKFPISRPNLTFSTLTVSNMSPEDSSIYLCSVTTGHGPNYGYTFGSGTRLTVV.

This clonotype was seen at least ten times. The chain couples TRBV11-2 to TRBJ2-1; D is perhaps TRBD2 (6 bases). The CDR3 loop spans 13 amino acids. Looked up from germline, CDR1 is SGHAT and CDR2 is FQNNGV. The V end was cut by 5 bases, the J end by 6 bases, with 11 bases between. CDR3 amino acids: CASSQDYGNEQFF. CDR3 nucleotides: TGTGCCAGCAGCCAGGACTACGGCAATGAGCAGTTCTTC.

This clonotype was seen a handful of times. The J gene is TRBJ2-7, the V gene TRBV4-3; either TRBD1 or TRBD2 may fit D (5 bases each). CDR1 and CDR2 from the germline V gene are LGHNA and YSLEER. The V gene lost 0 bases and the J gene lost 5 bases, with 17 bases spanning the gap. CDR3 size: 16 residues. CDR3 loop: CASSQDGDHRGDEQYF. The CDR3 coding sequence is TGCGCCAGCAGCCAAGATGGGGACCATCGAGGGGACGAGCAGTACTTC.

This clonotype was seen repeatedly, ten times or more. V and J are TRBV19 and TRBJ2-7, with unresolved D. The CDR3 extends over 14 amino acids. Germline assignment: CDR1 LNHDA and CDR2 SQIVND (reference sequence). V shed 6 bases and J shed 0 bases, with 12 bases lying between them. The CDR3 spells CASSPGPNSYEQYF. CDR3 DNA sequence: TGTGCCAGTAGCCCCGGGCCGAACTCCTACGAGCAGTACTTC.